These T cell receptor beta chains were read from a single sample in a study of blood T cells in healthy people across ages. TCRdb analysed the 5' RACE reads with MiXCR anew, one entry per CDR3 protein. The data contain around 1,000,000 distinct CDR3 sequences, about 25% of them singletons. The same sample was also studied in work on T cells of mothers and their children.

The material sequenced was blood. These receptors were collected from a girl aged 2 to 9 in good health. Both conserved end residues are part of each CDR3. The order of the fields is V gene, J gene, D gene, clone size, CDR3 DNA, CDR3 protein. A D gene is named only where the DNA matches it firmly. Only part of the rows carry a size: once, few, many, or a class if the clone is expanded.

v_call: TRBV9; j_call: TRBJ2-3; d_call: .; clone_size: once; cdr3_nt: TGTGCCAGCAGCGTAGGTGGGGGGGCAACAGATACGCAGTATTTT; cdr3_aa: CASSVGGGATDTQYF
v_call: TRBV20-1; j_call: TRBJ2-7; d_call: .; clone_size: .; cdr3_nt: TGCAGTGCTATTATCGGGTTCTATGGAAACGAGCAGTACTTC; cdr3_aa: CSAIIGFYGNEQYF
v_call: TRBV7-9; j_call: TRBJ2-4; d_call: .; clone_size: .; cdr3_nt: TGTGCCAGCAGCGAGTTGGAGGGGCTCGGCATTCAGTACTTC; cdr3_aa: CASSELEGLGIQYF
v_call: TRBV6-6; j_call: TRBJ2-5; d_call: .; clone_size: few; cdr3_nt: TGTGCCAGCACCCCACGTGGAGAAGAGACCCAGTACTTC; cdr3_aa: CASTPRGEETQYF
v_call: TRBV3-1; j_call: TRBJ2-5; d_call: TRBD2; clone_size: few; cdr3_nt: TGTGCCAGCAGCACACCCGGGGGGGGCAGTTACCAAGAGACCCAGTACTTC; cdr3_aa: CASSTPGGGSYQETQYF
v_call: TRBV20-1; j_call: TRBJ2-7; d_call: .; clone_size: few; cdr3_nt: TGCAGTGCTAGTCCCGGCCGGGGGGCGGGTTCGGTCCGGACCAGCTTCTACGAGCAGTACTTC; cdr3_aa: CSASPGRGAGSVRTSFYEQYF
v_call: TRBV5-1; j_call: TRBJ2-7; d_call: .; clone_size: .; cdr3_nt: TGCGCCAGCAGCTTGGGACAGGCTTCAAACGAGCAGTACTTC; cdr3_aa: CASSLGQASNEQYF
v_call: TRBV7-2; j_call: TRBJ2-3; d_call: TRBD2; clone_size: .; cdr3_nt: TGTGCCAGCAGCCTCGGGACTAGCGGGGCGGATACGCAGTATTTT; cdr3_aa: CASSLGTSGADTQYF
v_call: TRBV6-1; j_call: TRBJ2-3; d_call: TRBD2; clone_size: .; cdr3_nt: TGTGCCAGCAGTGAGTCCGGGGGGTTCGGAGATACGCAGTATTTT; cdr3_aa: CASSESGGFGDTQYF
v_call: TRBV18; j_call: TRBJ2-7; d_call: .; clone_size: .; cdr3_nt: TGTGCCAGCTCACCCGCCCACGAGCAGTACTTC; cdr3_aa: CASSPAHEQYF
v_call: TRBV6-1; j_call: TRBJ2-6; d_call: .; clone_size: many; cdr3_nt: TGTGCCAGCAGTGAATCCCCTGGGGCCAACGTCCTGACTTTC; cdr3_aa: CASSESPGANVLTF
v_call: TRBV20-1; j_call: TRBJ1-1; d_call: .; clone_size: few; cdr3_nt: TGCAGTGCTACCGGGACGGCTGAGATGAACACTGAAGCTTTCTTT; cdr3_aa: CSATGTAEMNTEAFF
v_call: TRBV27; j_call: TRBJ2-5; d_call: TRBD1; clone_size: .; cdr3_nt: TGTGCCAGCAGTTTTCAGGGGGCGGGTGAGCAGTACTTC; cdr3_aa: CASSFQGAGEQYF